This TCR beta chain emerged from a study of T cell responses to AZD1222 COVID-19 vaccine (dated by TCRdb to the early 2020s). Study-wide context: AZD1222 recipients whose second dose came at about 4 weeks and those whose second dose came at about 12 weeks were combined into one group, since spike-specific TCR depth and breadth did not differ between the two schedules. Trial participants were enrolled by age into 18-55, 56-69 and 70-plus year subgroups, with 148, 28 and 57 TCR-sequenced participants respectively. TCR sequencing was performed for approximately 240 trial participants, of whom about 200 were given two doses of AZD1222 and approximately 25 were given two doses of MenACWY control vaccine.

V gives up 4 bases and J gives up 7 bases, and the segment between their germline ends measures 7 bases. The germline V gene (reference sequence) yields SEHNR for CDR1 and FQNEAQ for CDR2. The CDR3, cysteine through phenylalanine, is 12 amino acids long. Only the CDR3 DNA stays, 36 bases, in frame from base 1. The time point label on this specimen signifies: baseline before first vaccination. Vaccinee samples came from UK trials COV001 and COV002, including a single-blind randomized controlled phase 2/3 trial of AZD1222 (ChAdOx1 nCoV-19) in healthy adults. Trial participant PBMC samples were collected at day 0 and day 28 after the second dose for TCRbeta chain sequencing. Study-wide conclusions, independent of this receptor: Because no day 14 peak-response samples were available, the repertoires could be characterized only after the peak T cell response. Most participants were white British and females outnumbered males, and the authors suggested that clonal diversity may have been underestimated. CD4 TCRs associated with the vaccine covered the entire spike protein, and the dominant responses were in regions 160-218 and 743-854. After two AZD1222 doses, both the breadth and the depth of spike-specific TCRs were significantly higher than at day 0 and than in MenACWY recipients. Epitopes outside the regions mutated in the B.1.351 and B.1.1.7 variants were reportedly recognized by nearly half of the unique spike-specific TCRs. In the small 56-69-year group, the increase in depth fell short of significance, most likely because of low power. Conclusions about previously exposed vaccinees are limited, since just six or seven AZD1222 recipients were seropositive for SARS-CoV-2 at baseline.

In its sample, this clone was seen a few times. Its antigen is currently not known. No qualities accompany the bases; no much larger clone lies one base away. The CDR3 regions of human TCRbeta chains were subjected to immunosequencing. From the authors' description of their analysis: TCRs in the repertoires were compared against a reference library of SARS-CoV-2-specific TCRs that had been generated with the MIRA antigen-specificity platform. Breadth meant the fraction of unique TCRs that were SARS-CoV-2-associated, whereas depth meant the fraction of total T cells that were SARS-CoV-2-associated. Using the MIRA data, each spike-specific TCR was mapped to the spike region that the TCR reacts to and placed in a CD4 or CD8 class. Log10-transformed breadth and depth values were compared by one-way ANOVA with Sidak's multiple comparisons tests. TCRdb holds this immuneACCESS table with in-frame rearrangements only. Some clones are missing; in checked studies, unresolved V genes explain under half, and the rest has no known cause. The V and J calls and clone size come from that table; D and trimming were worked out from the DNA. Recorded for this sample are around 84,000 clones; approximately 90% of them occurred a single time. Clones ranked in the top ten supply 1.5% of the sample.

The TCR comes from an adult in good health. The sample here was peripheral blood, taken on day 0 of AZD1222 vaccination. This chain joins TRBV7-9 to TRBJ2-2; too little of a D gene remains to name it. The base sequence is TGTGCCAGCAGCTCGGACCTCGGGGAGCTGTTTTTT. This yields the protein CASSSDLGELFF.